The text below deals with one TCR beta chain. The antigen remains unidentified. PCR was performed a second time for about 6 to 12 cycles using a sample-barcoded 5' primer and a J-beta primer mix. A tag from a template-switch adaptor with 12 random nucleotides marked each cDNA molecule. Using its own MiXCR run on the 5' RACE reads, TCRdb lists one record per CDR3 protein. Of 800,000 to 900,000 distinct CDR3 sequences in the sample, about 59% were seen once. This CDR3 is built from 17 residues. CDR1 is DFQATT, CDR2 SNEGSKA, per germline (reference sequence). The donors, aged roughly 6 to 90, were healthy Caucasians from Russia. These data originate in a study of blood T cells in healthy people across ages. Study-level points and caveats: Because donor CMV status was unknown, expanded clonotype changes were possibly confounded.

This sequence joins TRBV20-1 and TRBJ2-5; 8 bases map to TRBD2. The J call may not be correct, given that the DNA end is closer to TRBJ2-7. Sequencing used blood. This receptor was taken from a man aged 25 to 40 in good health. CDR3 region: CSASHRSGRGGTFEQYF. The CDR3 region has the DNA TGCAGTGCTAGCCATCGATCGGGTCGCGGGGGGACTTTCGAGCAGTACTTC.